This is a list of T cell receptor beta chains from one sample in a study of T-cell reconstitution after alpha-beta-depleted transplantation in children. TCRdb redid the calling of the PCR reads with MiXCR, one entry per CDR3 protein. The sample lists 100,000 or so distinct CDR3 sequences; approximately 8% were seen once. The sample in question was PBMCs, obtained before TCRalphabeta/CD19-depleted stem cell transplant. Receptor source: a boy aged 2 to 10 with acute lymphoblastic leukemia, due to receive a stem cell transplant. The CDR3 runs from the conserved cysteine through the conserved F or W. Fields, in order: D gene, V gene, clone size, J gene, CDR3 length, CDR3 protein, CDR3 DNA. The D gene is left open where the match is weak. Clone size, where shown, is once, few, many, or a class for clones that have expanded.

d_gene: -
v_gene: TRBV7-8
abundance: few
j_gene: TRBJ2-1
len: 17
CDR3aa: CASSPPLRGSRYNEQFF
CDR3nt: TGTGCCAGCAGCCCGCCCCTTAGGGGGTCCCGCTACAATGAGCAGTTCTTC

d_gene: -
v_gene: TRBV4-2
abundance: -
j_gene: TRBJ2-5
len: 15
CDR3aa: CASSPSRGGQETQYF
CDR3nt: TGTGCCAGCAGCCCCTCGAGGGGGGGGCAAGAGACCCAGTACTTC

d_gene: -
v_gene: TRBV12-5
abundance: few
j_gene: TRBJ2-3
len: 15
CDR3aa: CASGLPRGFTDTQYF
CDR3nt: TGTGCTAGTGGTTTGCCACGCGGGTTCACAGATACGCAGTATTTT

d_gene: -
v_gene: TRBV7-2
abundance: many
j_gene: TRBJ2-2
len: 15
CDR3aa: CASSLRGTSGGELFF
CDR3nt: TGTGCCAGCAGCTTGCGCGGGACGAGTGGCGGGGAGCTGTTTTTT

d_gene: -
v_gene: TRBV7-2
abundance: many
j_gene: TRBJ1-5
len: 15
CDR3aa: CASSLARQPHQPQHF
CDR3nt: TGTGCCAGCAGCTTAGCGCGACAGCCTCATCAGCCCCAGCATTTT

d_gene: -
v_gene: TRBV18
abundance: many
j_gene: TRBJ1-5
len: 17
CDR3aa: CASSPRGLGLGWQPQHF
CDR3nt: TGTGCCAGCTCACCCCGGGGACTAGGTTTGGGCTGGCAGCCCCAGCATTTT

d_gene: -
v_gene: TRBV3-1
abundance: many
j_gene: TRBJ2-2
len: 13
CDR3aa: CASSQVYPGELFF
CDR3nt: TGTGCCAGCAGCCAAGTTTATCCCGGGGAGCTGTTTTTT

d_gene: -
v_gene: TRBV5-1
abundance: many
j_gene: TRBJ2-3
len: 14
CDR3aa: CASSPRRRGDTQYF
CDR3nt: TGCGCCAGCAGCCCCCGCCGCCGGGGAGATACGCAGTATTTT

d_gene: -
v_gene: TRBV12-3/TRBV12-4
abundance: few
j_gene: TRBJ1-2
len: 14
CDR3aa: CASRTGTTIYGYTF
CDR3nt: TGTGCCAGCAGAACCGGGACAACCATCTATGGCTACACCTTC

d_gene: -
v_gene: TRBV14
abundance: -
j_gene: TRBJ1-4
len: 16
CDR3aa: CASSRQSSATNEKLFF
CDR3nt: TGTGCCAGCAGCCGGCAATCTTCCGCAACTAATGAAAAACTGTTTTTT

d_gene: -
v_gene: TRBV5-1
abundance: few
j_gene: TRBJ1-4
len: 12
CDR3aa: CASSLNGEKLFF
CDR3nt: TGCGCCAGCAGCTTGAATGGAGAAAAACTGTTTTTT

d_gene: -
v_gene: TRBV3-1
abundance: -
j_gene: TRBJ1-5
len: 12
CDR3aa: CASSQGGYPQHF
CDR3nt: TGTGCCAGCAGCCAGGGGGGGTATCCCCAGCATTTT

d_gene: TRBD1
v_gene: TRBV5-1
abundance: many
j_gene: TRBJ1-6
len: 15
CDR3aa: CASSLEAGGVSPLHF
CDR3nt: TGCGCCAGCAGCTTGGAGGCAGGGGGCGTTTCACCCCTCCACTTT

d_gene: TRBD1
v_gene: TRBV7-9
abundance: -
j_gene: TRBJ1-1
len: 14
CDR3aa: CASSYLQGGTEAFF
CDR3nt: TGTGCCAGCAGCTATCTCCAGGGGGGAACTGAAGCTTTCTTT

d_gene: -
v_gene: TRBV5-1
abundance: many
j_gene: TRBJ2-3
len: 13
CDR3aa: CASSLDGGRAQYF
CDR3nt: TGCGCCAGCAGCTTGGACGGGGGCCGGGCGCAGTATTTT

d_gene: -
v_gene: TRBV25-1
abundance: few
j_gene: TRBJ2-1
len: 16
CDR3aa: CASSTPGTDFYNEQFF
CDR3nt: TGTGCCAGCAGTACGCCCGGGACCGATTTCTACAATGAGCAGTTCTTC

d_gene: TRBD2
v_gene: TRBV7-8
abundance: many
j_gene: TRBJ2-3
len: 16
CDR3aa: CASSARLAGGPDTQYF
CDR3nt: TGTGCCAGCAGCGCCCGACTAGCGGGGGGGCCAGATACGCAGTATTTT

d_gene: -
v_gene: TRBV7-2
abundance: -
j_gene: TRBJ1-2
len: 15
CDR3aa: CASSLDVIQFYGYTF
CDR3nt: TGTGCCAGCAGCTTAGACGTAATCCAGTTCTATGGCTACACCTTC

d_gene: TRBD1
v_gene: TRBV6-1
abundance: many
j_gene: TRBJ1-5
len: 15
CDR3aa: CASARTGGGNQPQHF
CDR3nt: TGTGCCAGCGCGAGGACAGGGGGAGGCAATCAGCCCCAGCATTTT

d_gene: -
v_gene: TRBV5-1
abundance: many
j_gene: TRBJ1-2
len: 12
CDR3aa: CASSYDSYGYTF
CDR3nt: TGCGCCAGCAGCTACGACAGCTATGGCTACACCTTC

d_gene: TRBD1
v_gene: TRBV15
abundance: -
j_gene: TRBJ1-2
len: 15
CDR3aa: CATSRGEGAVDGYTF
CDR3nt: TGTGCCACCAGCAGGGGCGAGGGGGCAGTAGATGGCTACACCTTC

d_gene: -
v_gene: TRBV7-2
abundance: -
j_gene: TRBJ1-2
len: 13
CDR3aa: CASSVSGPRGYTF
CDR3nt: TGTGCCAGCAGCGTATCAGGGCCTCGGGGCTACACCTTC

d_gene: TRBD2
v_gene: TRBV2
abundance: few
j_gene: TRBJ2-3
len: 19
CDR3aa: CASCPQEGVGGGARDTQYF
CDR3nt: TGTGCCAGCTGTCCCCAAGAGGGCGTTGGCGGGGGGGCCCGGGATACGCAGTATTTT

d_gene: -
v_gene: TRBV28
abundance: many
j_gene: TRBJ2-5
len: 16
CDR3aa: CASSPGVVRAQETHYF
CDR3nt: TGTGCCAGCAGCCCCGGGGTCGTCCGGGCCCAAGAGACCCACTACTTC

d_gene: -
v_gene: TRBV29-1
abundance: once
j_gene: TRBJ2-3
len: 13
CDR3aa: CSVDSAGTDTQYF
CDR3nt: TGCAGCGTTGACAGCGCGGGCACAGATACGCAGTATTTT

d_gene: -
v_gene: TRBV6-2/TRBV6-3
abundance: many
j_gene: TRBJ2-2
len: 16
CDR3aa: CASSYSRRTNTGELFF
CDR3nt: TGTGCCAGCAGTTACTCGAGGCGGACGAACACCGGGGAGCTGTTTTTT

d_gene: -
v_gene: TRBV19
abundance: few
j_gene: TRBJ2-1
len: 14
CDR3aa: CASSPGGDYNEQFF
CDR3nt: TGTGCCAGTAGCCCAGGAGGGGATTACAATGAGCAGTTCTTC

d_gene: TRBD1
v_gene: TRBV12-3/TRBV12-4
abundance: few
j_gene: TRBJ2-7
len: 16
CDR3aa: CASSSPGQGNSYEQYF
CDR3nt: TGTGCCAGCAGTTCGCCCGGACAGGGGAACTCCTACGAGCAGTACTTC